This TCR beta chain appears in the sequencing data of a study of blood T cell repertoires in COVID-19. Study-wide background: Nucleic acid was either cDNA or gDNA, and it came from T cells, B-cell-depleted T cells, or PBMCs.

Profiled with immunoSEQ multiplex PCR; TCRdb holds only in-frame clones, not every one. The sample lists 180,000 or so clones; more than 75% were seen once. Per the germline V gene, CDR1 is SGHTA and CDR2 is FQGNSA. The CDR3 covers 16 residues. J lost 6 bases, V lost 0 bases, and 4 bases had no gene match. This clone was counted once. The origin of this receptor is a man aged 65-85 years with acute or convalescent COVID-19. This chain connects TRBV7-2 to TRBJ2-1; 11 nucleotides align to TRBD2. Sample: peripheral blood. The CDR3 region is CASSLAGTSGFNEQFF. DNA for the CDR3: TGTGCCAGCAGCTTAGCGGGGACTAGCGGATTCAATGAGCAGTTCTTC.